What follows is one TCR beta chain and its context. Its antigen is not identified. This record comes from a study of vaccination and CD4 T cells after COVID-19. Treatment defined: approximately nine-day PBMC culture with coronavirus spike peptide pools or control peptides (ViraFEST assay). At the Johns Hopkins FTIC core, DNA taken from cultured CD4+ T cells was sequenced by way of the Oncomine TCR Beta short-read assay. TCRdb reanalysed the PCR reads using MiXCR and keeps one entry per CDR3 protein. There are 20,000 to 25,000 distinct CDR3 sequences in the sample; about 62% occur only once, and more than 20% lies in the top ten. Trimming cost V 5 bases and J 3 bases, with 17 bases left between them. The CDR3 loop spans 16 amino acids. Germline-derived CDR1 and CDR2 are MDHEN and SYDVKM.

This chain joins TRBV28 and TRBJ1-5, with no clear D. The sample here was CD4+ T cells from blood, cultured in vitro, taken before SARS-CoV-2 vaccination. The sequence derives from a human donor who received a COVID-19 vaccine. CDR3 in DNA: TGTGCCAGCAGTCGAGGGTTGGCGGTTCTCAATCAGCCCCAGCATTTT. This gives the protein CASSRGLAVLNQPQHF. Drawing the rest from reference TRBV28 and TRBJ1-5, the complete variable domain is DVKVTQSSRYLVKRTGEKVFLECVQDMDHENMFWYRQDPGLGLRLIYFSYDVKMKEKGDIPEGYSVSREKKERFSLILESASTNQTSMYLCASSRGLAVLNQPQHFGDGTRLSIL.